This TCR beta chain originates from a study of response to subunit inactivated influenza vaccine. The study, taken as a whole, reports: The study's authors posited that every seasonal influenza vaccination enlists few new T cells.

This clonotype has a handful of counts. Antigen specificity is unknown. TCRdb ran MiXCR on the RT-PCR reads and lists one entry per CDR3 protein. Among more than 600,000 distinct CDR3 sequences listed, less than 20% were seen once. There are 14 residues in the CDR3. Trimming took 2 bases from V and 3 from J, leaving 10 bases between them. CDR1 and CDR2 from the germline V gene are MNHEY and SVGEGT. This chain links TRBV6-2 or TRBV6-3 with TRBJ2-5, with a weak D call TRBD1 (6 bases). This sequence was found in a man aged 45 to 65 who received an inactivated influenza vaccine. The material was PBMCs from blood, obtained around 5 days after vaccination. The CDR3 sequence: CASSYGSGEETQYF. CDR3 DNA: TGTGCCAGCAGTTACGGGTCAGGGGAAGAGACCCAGTACTTC.